This T cell receptor beta chain was sequenced in a study of T cells and copy number aberrations in small-cell lung cancer. General study points: Adjacent lung showed higher T-cell richness and clonality than tumors; density difference nonsignificant.

CDR1 and CDR2 (germline): SGHAT, FQNNGV. V was shortened by 2 bases and J by 4 bases, with 11 bases between the two germline ends. The CDR3 runs to 14 residues. Donors had limited-stage small-cell lung cancer, resected between the late 2000s and the early 2020s. Sequencing used immunoSEQ multiplex PCR; TCRdb keeps in-frame clones, though not all of them. The profile shows 2,000 or so clones, approximately 80% of them singletons. In regard to this clone: The antigen is unknown.

Sample: normal tissue next to the tumor. The origin of this receptor is a middle-aged man with small cell lung cancer. The chain joins TRBV11-2 to TRBJ1-2; D unresolved. CDR3 coding DNA: TGTGCCAGCAGCTTATACTTCGGAGCCTATGGCTACACCTTC. It codes for CASSLYFGAYGYTF. Based on the CDR3 plus reference TRBV11-2 and TRBJ1-2, the full variable domain is EAGVAQSPRYKIIEKRQSVAFWCNPISGHATLYWYQQILGQGPKLLIQFQNNGVVDDSQLPKDRFSAERLKGVDSTLKIQPAKLEDSAVYLCASSLYFGAYGYTFGSGTRLTVV.